The next 4 T cell receptor beta chains were all read from a single sample in a study of blood T cell repertoires in COVID-19. Profiled with immunoSEQ multiplex PCR; TCRdb holds only in-frame clones, not every one. Here the sample spans about 310,000 clones, around 85% being singletons. The sequencing sample was made of PBMCs or T cells enriched from blood (not recorded which). These receptor sequences come from a man aged 30 to 39 who had recovered from COVID-19.

The rearrangement uses TRBV27 and TRBJ1-2, with D tentatively TRBD1 (5 bases). The CDR3 loop spans 15 amino acids. Per germline, CDR1 MNHEY and CDR2 SMNVEV (reference sequence). The V end was cut by 2 bases, the J end by 6 bases, with 16 bases between. The CDR3 DNA is TGTGCCAGCAGTTTACGCCATGGAGGGGCGAATGGCTACACCTTC. It is translated as CASSLRHGGANGYTF.

V and J are TRBV5-5 and TRBJ2-4, with 8 nucleotides matching TRBD2. The V segment lost 3 bases and the J segment 3 bases; nucleotides outside the gene matches: 5. This CDR3 has 15 residues. CDR1 and CDR2 (germline): SGHKS, YYEKEE (reference sequence). The CDR3 DNA sequence: TGTGCCAGCAGCTCGGGGGGGCGAGGCAAAAACATTCAGTACTTC. Translation gives CASSSGGRGKNIQYF.

CDR3 loop: CASSWTGGGNQPQHF. In DNA, the CDR3 is TGTGCCAGTAGCTGGACAGGCGGAGGCAATCAGCCCCAGCATTTT. The chain combines TRBV19 with TRBJ1-5; 7 bases align to TRBD1. The CDR3 is 15 residues long. V trimming: 6 bases; J trimming: 2 bases; junction bases outside the gene matches: 7. Germline CDR1 reads LNHDA; CDR2 reads SQIVND (reference sequence).

The rearrangement uses TRBV29-1 and TRBJ2-1; D gene ambiguous. The CDR3 is made up of 12 amino acids. Germline CDR1 reads SQVTM; CDR2 reads ANQGSEA. Between the trimmed V and J ends, which lost 3 bases and 8 bases, there was a span of 11 bases. The CDR3 DNA reads TGCAGCGTTGATTCTTGGGCAGATGAGCAGTTCTTC. Its protein is CSVDSWADEQFF.